This TCR beta chain was observed in a study of chemoradiotherapy in HPV16-positive cancers. Measured with immunoSEQ multiplex PCR; TCRdb has only the in-frame clones, and not every one. The top ten hold 2.5% to 4% of the sample, which has about 53,000 clones, around nine tenths seen once. Over chemoradiotherapy, repertoires were sampled more than once. V was trimmed by 5 bases and J by 7 bases, leaving 18 bases between them. This CDR3 comprises 15 residues. CDR1 LNHDA and CDR2 SQIVND come from the germline V gene (reference sequence). The starting material was blood, obtained from a patient who underwent chemoradiotherapy. The receptor comes from a human donor with HPV-associated anogenital cancer. The chain uses TRBV19 and TRBJ2-1, with D possibly being TRBD1 or TRBD2 (6 bases each). The CDR3 coding sequence is TGTGCCAGTAGTCACCCCGTCGGAGGGGGGAATGAGCAGTTCTTC. Its translation is CASSHPVGGGNEQFF.